What follows describes a single T cell receptor beta chain. Its cognate antigen is unknown. This specimen comes from a study of identical twins. Findings of the study overall: In cord blood, abundant beta clonotypes had fewer insertions; memory showed no trend.

The CDR3 is made up of 13 amino acids. Germline assignment: CDR1 SGHRS and CDR2 YFSETQ. V lost 3 bases and J 2 bases, leaving 9 bases between the germline ends. Template switching added a universal primer binding site, and final cDNA carried unique molecular identifiers. TCRdb called the 5' RACE reads again in MiXCR, with one record for every CDR3 protein. This sample yields some 660,000 distinct CDR3 sequences, of which around 8.3% are seen a single time; 0.85% to 1% belongs to the top ten. These data were likewise used in another study, on yellow fever vaccine responses in identical twins.

The sample consisted of PBMCs. The gene calls are TRBV5-1 and TRBJ2-7; maybe TRBD1 (6 bases). This TCR came from a woman aged 18 to 35 in good health. The CDR3 region is CASSWDITYEQYF. As DNA, the CDR3 is TGCGCCAGCAGCTGGGACATCACCTACGAGCAGTACTTC.